The 28 T cell receptor delta chains reported below all come from one sample, sequenced in a study of gamma-delta T cells after stem cell transplantation. TCRdb re-called clones from the RT-PCR reads using CATT. Of about 1,300 delta-chain clones detected, about a tenth appear once; the ten largest clones hold 60% to 75%. Sequenced material: gamma-delta T cells. The source is a human donor. It is not recorded whose cells these are; they may come from a transplant donor.

In regard to this clone: The translation of this DNA and the TCRdb protein of a much larger clone differ at residue 17, probably owing to a read error; the protein shown here is translated from the DNA. The chain couples TRDV1 to TRDJ1, with 13 bases identical to TRDD3. Germline values: CDR1 TSWWSYY, CDR2 QGS. V gave up 2 bases and J gave up 5 bases; unmatched junction bases: 20. The CDR3 consists of 21 residues. CDR3 amino acids: CALGEISYPLLLGDTLDKLIF. Written as DNA, the CDR3 is TGTGCTCTTGGGGAAATTTCCTACCCCCTCCTACTGGGGGATACGCTGGATAAACTCATCTTT.

A word on this clone: This DNA translates differently at residue 11 from the TCRdb protein, which is that of a much larger clone; a read error is likely, and the protein shown is the DNA's own translation. This chain links TRDV3 with TRDJ1; 10 nucleotides match TRDD3. CDR3 length: 14 amino acids. Germline loops: CDR1 TVYSNPD, CDR2 GDNSRS (reference sequence). CDR3 residues: CALSSYDLGDILIF. The CDR3 region has the DNA TGTGCCCTCTCCTCCTACGACCTGGGGGATATACTCATCTTT.

The genes are TRDV2 and TRDJ1; no clear D. The J gene, missing from TCRdb, was assigned here through DNA to germline matching. Trimming stripped 3 bases from V and 0 bases from J, with 16 bases between. The CDR3 is 16 amino acids. In germline, CDR1 is GEAIGNYY, CDR2 EKD. The CDR3, as DNA: TGTGCCTGTGACGGGTTGCTATGGGCGAACACCGATAAACTCATCTTT. Its protein product is CACDGLLWANTDKLIF.

This clone was detected a few times. A far larger clone is off by one base, so a read error is likely. In the same sample, other DNA sequences code for this CDR3. The chain couples TRDV2 to TRDJ1; TRDD3 matches 12 bases. Trimming took 3 bases from V and 1 from J; bases not matched to a gene: 11. This CDR3 spans 18 amino acids. Germline assignment: CDR1 GEAIGNYY and CDR2 EKD. CDR3 region: CACDSLLGDTRVTDKLIF. Here the CDR3 DNA reads TGTGCCTGTGACTCATTACTGGGGGATACACGTGTCACCGATAAACTCATCTTT.

In its sample, this clone was seen a few times. The chain employs TRDV1 and TRDJ1, with TRDD3 matching 8 bases. Germline values: CDR1 TSWWSYY, CDR2 QGS. The CDR3 has 21 amino acids. With V trimmed by 2 bases and J by 0 bases, 20 bases remained unmatched. CDR3 protein: CALGEMGLLRPFGGYTDKLIF. The CDR3 DNA is TGTGCTCTTGGGGAAATGGGCCTCCTACGCCCCTTTGGGGGATACACCGATAAACTCATCTTT.

The V segment is TRDV2, and no J call was made; TRDD3, as called in the table, went unchecked against the DNA. Germline loops: CDR1 GEAIGNYY, CDR2 EKD. CDR3 length: 18 amino acids. This CDR3 is CAFDTGSVEPRYTDKLIF. The CDR3 region has the DNA TGTGCCTTTGACACCGGCAGCGTGGAGCCGAGGTACACCGATAAGCTCATCTTT.

The V gene is TRDV2, the J gene TRDJ1; TRDD2 might be the D (8 bases). This CDR3 has 18 residues. Trimming removed 1 base from V and 3 bases from J, with 23 bases in between. Per the germline V gene, CDR1 is GEAIGNYY and CDR2 is EKD. CDR3 coding DNA: TGTGCCTGTGACACGCTTCCTACTAGTACTGGGGTCGCCGATAAACTCATCTTT. Its protein product is CACDTLPTSTGVADKLIF.

This clone was recorded a few times. The chain employs TRDV2 and TRDJ1; 8 bases map to TRDD3. TCRdb records no J gene; here it was assigned by comparing the DNA to germline. From germline, CDR1 is GEAIGNYY and CDR2 EKD. This CDR3 is built from 19 residues. V gave up 0 bases and J gave up 7 bases; unmatched junction bases: 21. The CDR3 DNA reads as TGTGCCTGTGACACCGTTATGGCTCAGCGGGGGGATAGAAGCGGTAAACTCATCTTT. Its translation is CACDTVMAQRGDRSGKLIF.

By frequency in the sample, this clone is medium-sized. Translating this DNA gives a protein that differs at residue 10 from the TCRdb one, which belongs to a much larger clone; a read error is likely, and the protein shown is this translation. Other DNA sequences in this specimen translate into the identical CDR3. This chain links TRDV3 with TRDJ1, with D possibly matching TRDD3 (7 bases). CDR3 length: 14 amino acids. Germline-derived CDR1 and CDR2 are TVYSNPD and GDNSRS (reference sequence). V lost 5 bases to trimming and J lost 7 bases, with 23 bases between them. The CDR3: CALSSYDLGAKLIF. CDR3 nucleotide sequence: TGTGCCCTCTCCTCCTACGACCTGGGGGCTAAACTCATCTTT. The variable domain in full, with the rest retrieved from reference TRDV3 and TRDJ1, is CDKVTQSSPDQTVASGSEVVLLCTYDTVYSNPDLFWYRIRPDYSFQFVFYGDNSRSEGADFTQGRFSVKHILTQKAFHLVISPVRTEDSATYYCALSSYDLGAKLIFGKGTRVTVEP.

J is TRDJ1 and V is TRDV1, with 13 bases matching TRDD3. CDR3 length: 22 residues. J gave up 9 bases and V 3 bases, and 28 bases lay outside the gene matches. Germline CDR1 reads TSWWSYY; CDR2 reads QGS. The CDR3 region has the DNA TGTGCTCTTGGGGATCCACATCTGGCCAAGGGTCTCCTTACTGGGGGATACGCAGAACTCATCTTT. Its translation: CALGDPHLAKGLLTGGYAELIF.

A word on this clone: A much larger clone sits a single nucleotide away, making a read error possible. The chain couples TRDV2 to TRDJ1; TRDD3 is a possible D gene (7 bases). V gave up 0 bases and J gave up 4 bases, with 29 bases separating them. The V gene's germline CDR1 is GEAIGNYY and CDR2 EKD. The CDR3 length is 20 residues. The CDR3 reads CACDTAPSNWGSENGDKLIF. Written as DNA, the CDR3 is TGTGCCTGTGACACCGCTCCTTCCAACTGGGGATCGGAAAATGGCGATAAACTCATCTTT.

This clone was detected only a few times. This is likely an artifact of a read error, given a far larger clone one base away. This sample also contains other DNA sequences that code for the same CDR3. The rearrangement joins TRDV2 to TRDJ1; 11 bases agree with TRDD3. The length of the CDR3 is 18 residues. CDR1 GEAIGNYY and CDR2 EKD come from the germline V gene. CDR3 loop: CACDIVGDTRSYTDKLIF. As DNA, the CDR3 is TGTGCCTGTGACATAGTGGGGGATACGCGATCTTACACTGATAAACTCATCTTT.

With regard to this clone: Translating this DNA gives a protein that differs at residue 3 from the TCRdb one, which belongs to a much larger clone; a read error is likely, and the protein shown is this translation. The sample has other DNA sequences that encode this CDR3 too. CDR3 DNA: TGTGCCTCTGACAGAGGGGGGGATACGCGATCTTACACCGATAAACTCATCTTT. Protein: CASDRGGDTRSYTDKLIF. The gene calls are TRDV2 and TRDJ1; 10 bases match TRDD3. The J gene was missing in TCRdb and was found by matching the end of the DNA to germline. The CDR3 has 18 residues. The germline V gene has CDR1 GEAIGNYY and CDR2 EKD.

This clone was observed a handful of times. The chain couples TRDV2 to TRDJ1; D may be TRDD3 (5 bases). Germline matching of the DNA provided the J gene here, since TCRdb leaves it blank. The CDR3 runs to 18 residues. Germline V CDR1 and CDR2: GEAIGNYY, EKD. V lost 0 bases and J 0 bases, leaving 19 bases between the germline ends. The CDR3 loop is CACDTGSPGRGDTDKLIF. The CDR3 DNA reads as TGTGCCTGTGACACCGGTTCCCCGGGACGGGGGGACACCGATAAACTCATCTTT.

The chain is built from TRDV2 and TRDJ1, with 7 bases lining up with TRDD3. Per germline, CDR1 GEAIGNYY and CDR2 EKD. The CDR3 has 15 amino acids. Trimming at V came to 3 bases and at J to 4 bases, leaving 10 bases not matched to a gene. The CDR3 spells CACDWLGGAHDKLIF. The CDR3 coding sequence is TGTGCCTGTGACTGGCTGGGGGGTGCTCACGATAAACTCATCTTT.

A few counts support this clone. The junction differs from germline at one of its ends, possibly a read error. The chain links TRDV1 to TRDJ1, with 10 nucleotides matching TRDD3. The germline CDR1 and CDR2 sequences are TSWWSYY and QGS. CDR3 length: 22 residues. In nucleotides, the CDR3 is TGTGCTATTGGGGAATGGGGTGGGGCTACCCGTTACTGGGGGATGACAGCCGATAAACTCATCTTT. Translated: CAIGEWGGATRYWGMTADKLIF.

With regard to this clone: TCRdb records a much larger clone's protein for this DNA, with a difference at residue 4 that likely arises from a read error; the protein given is the translation of the DNA. CDR3 sequence (DNA): TGTGCCCTCGCCTCCTACGACCTGGGGGATAAACTCATCTTT. This encodes CALASYDLGDKLIF. The chain employs TRDV3 and TRDJ1, with D possibly called TRDD2 or TRDD3 (6 bases each). The CDR3 contains 14 residues. Germline CDR1 reads TVYSNPD; CDR2 reads GDNSRS (reference sequence). V was shortened by 5 bases and J by 5 bases, with 21 bases between the two germline ends.

The chain links TRDV1 to TRDJ1, with TRDD3 matching 9 bases. Germline lookup yields CDR1 TSWWSYY and CDR2 QGS. Trimming at V came to 2 bases and at J to 0 bases, leaving 19 bases not matched to a gene. The CDR3 has 21 amino acids. The chain's CDR3 is CALGERTIWGMGVLDTDKLIF. CDR3 bases: TGTGCTCTTGGGGAAAGGACGATCTGGGGGATGGGGGTGTTGGACACCGATAAACTCATCTTT.

The chain combines TRDV2 with TRDJ1; no definite D call. The J gene, not given by TCRdb, was assigned here from a germline match of the nucleotide sequence. This CDR3 has 19 amino acids. The germline gives CDR1 GEAIGNYY, CDR2 EKD. V lost 0 bases and J 2 bases, leaving 24 bases between the germline ends. CDR3 loop: CACDTGKGQVAPLTDKLIF. The CDR3 DNA sequence: TGTGCCTGTGACACCGGGAAGGGGCAGGTGGCCCCCTTGACCGATAAACTCATCTTT.

The chain links TRDV2 to TRDJ1; 13 bases align to TRDD3. Trimming at V came to 4 bases and at J to 3 bases, leaving 19 bases not matched to a gene. Germline assignment: CDR1 GEAIGNYY and CDR2 EKD. The CDR3 consists of 20 residues. Here the CDR3 reads CACDPLDTGGYGLQADKLIF. The DNA for the CDR3 is TGTGCCTGTGATCCTCTCGATACTGGGGGATACGGGTTACAGGCCGATAAACTCATCTTT.

In regard to this clone: It differs at one base from a far larger clone, so likely a read error. Other DNA sequences in the same sample also yield this CDR3. This chain connects TRDV2 to TRDJ1; the match to TRDD3 covers 11 bases. The CDR3 sequence is 18 residues long. Germline V gene sequence: CDR1 GEAIGNYY, CDR2 EKD. The CDR3 here is CACDIVGDTRSYTDKLIF. Written as DNA, the CDR3 is TGTGCCTGTGACATAGTGGGGGATACGCGATCTTACACCGATAAACTGATCTTT.

The chain is built from TRDV3 and TRDJ1; D not resolved. The J gene is not listed in TCRdb, so it was assigned here from a DNA match to germline. Trimming took off 4 bases at V and 2 bases at J, with 11 bases between the two ends. The CDR3 contains 12 residues. Germline V gene data show CDR1 as TVYSNPD and CDR2 as GDNSRS (reference sequence). The CDR3 nucleotides are TGTGCCTGTAGCCGCTGGACCGATAAACTCATCTTT. Its protein product is CACSRWTDKLIF. Drawing the rest from reference TRDV3 and TRDJ1, the complete variable domain is CDKVTQSSPDQTVASGSEVVLLCTYDTVYSNPDLFWYRIRPDYSFQFVFYGDNSRSEGADFTQGRFSVKHILTQKAFHLVISPVRTEDSATYYCACSRWTDKLIFGKGTRVTVEP.

The chain combines TRDV1 with TRDJ1; TRDD3 might be the D (6 bases). Trimming cost V 6 bases and J 2 bases, with 28 bases left between them. The CDR3 extends over 19 amino acids. CDR1 and CDR2 from the germline V gene are TSWWSYY and QGS. The CDR3 bases are TGTGCTCTTGGTGGGTCCTCTACCTTCTACTGGGATTCTACCGATAAACTCATCTTT. It codes for CALGGSSTFYWDSTDKLIF.

This clone has more than one count but fewer than ten. Other DNA sequences in the same sample also yield this CDR3. The chain has TRDV2 and TRDJ1; D not resolved. The CDR3 sequence is 16 residues long. Germline-derived CDR1 and CDR2 are GEAIGNYY and EKD. The V gene lost 3 bases and the J gene lost 0 bases, with 16 bases spanning the gap. CDR3 bases: TGTGCCTGTGACCCCCTTACGTTGCGGTACACCGATAAACTCATCTTT. Protein sequence: CACDPLTLRYTDKLIF.

With respect to this clone: Only one base separates this from a far larger clonotype, so it likely reflects a read error. The identical CDR3 is also encoded by other nucleotide sequences in the sample. This chain links TRDV2 with TRDJ1, with D uncertain. Germline assignment: CDR1 GEAIGNYY and CDR2 EKD. The V gene lost 0 bases and the J gene lost 5 bases, with 15 bases spanning the gap. The CDR3 extends over 15 amino acids. DNA for the CDR3: TGTGCCTGTGACACCGTACTAGGGAAAGGGGATAAACTCATCTTT. Amino acids: CACDTVLGKGDKLIF.

About this clone: A much larger clone lies one base from this, so it may be a read error. In the same sample, other DNA sequences code for this CDR3. The chain employs TRDV2 and TRDJ3, with D perhaps matching TRDD3 (5 bases). Germline V lookup: CDR1 GEAIGNYY, CDR2 EKD. The CDR3 has 20 amino acids. CDR3 nucleotides: TGTGCCTGTGACAAAACGGAGGGGACTTTAAGCTCCTGGGACACACGACAGATGTTTTTC. Its protein is CACDKTEGTLSSWDTRQMFF.

This clone showed up just a few times. Since a far larger clone is one base different, this is likely a read error. At the DNA level, this CDR3 is encoded by other sequences in the same sample as well. CDR3 DNA: TGTGCCTGTGACACCGTTGAGTCTAACCGGCGTACTGGGGGACTCACCGATAAACTCATCTTT. It specifies CACDTVESNRRTGGLTDKLIF. V gene TRDV2 combines with J gene TRDJ1, with 9 bases identical to TRDD3. V was pared by 0 bases and J by 1 base, with 20 bases of the junction left unmatched. The germline V gene has CDR1 GEAIGNYY and CDR2 EKD. The CDR3 length is 21 residues.

The V and J genes are TRDV2 and TRDJ1; possibly TRDD3 for D (6 bases). Since TCRdb gives no J gene, matching the DNA to germline was used here to assign it. There are 20 residues in the CDR3. Trimming cost V 0 bases and J 1 base, with 26 bases left between them. Germline lookup yields CDR1 GEAIGNYY and CDR2 EKD. The CDR3 DNA follows: TGTGCCTGTGACACCGTGAGAGAGGGACAGGTGGATACCGCCACCGATAAACTCATCTTT. This codes for CACDTVREGQVDTATDKLIF.